This TCR beta chain originates from a study of blood T cells in healthy people across ages (dated by TCRdb to the mid-2010s). About the study as a whole: In model experiments, template switching captured roughly one uniquely barcoded TCR beta cDNA molecule for every two T cells. To avoid experimental bias, donors of different ages were randomly spread across the sequencing lanes. Donors were grouped into four age groups: young (average approximately 15 years), middle-aged (roughly 40), aged (around 56) and long-lived (about 90). The study measured age-related changes in TCR beta repertoire diversity using deep sequencing normalized with unique cDNA molecular identifiers. Using the same blood draw, the study looked at two additional independent replicas of 1 million unique cDNA reads for two donors, one aged 18 to 29 and the other aged 80 or older. What the research found in general, with its limitations: Because profiling used bulk unsorted PBMCs, naive and antigen-experienced compartments could not be compared conclusively. As age increased, observed TCR beta diversity per million T cells dropped in a roughly linear way, and a significant reduction was already evident by age 40. Donor CMV infection status was unknown, potentially confounding age-related changes in expanded clonotypes. Estimates of total diversity based on one million sequenced T cells were considered lower bounds and underestimates. Compared with the aged group, the long-lived group had more naive CD4+ T cells, fewer expanded clones and increased TCR diversity, a pattern suggesting age selection. Observed TCR beta diversity correlated strongly with the percentage of naive T cells measured by flow cytometry.

Systemically healthy Caucasian individuals from Russia, 39 in total and aged about 6 to 95 years, were included as donors. Ten milliliters of peripheral blood were drawn from each donor into EDTA-treated Vacutainer tubes. Ficoll-Paque density-gradient centrifugation was used to isolate PBMCs, with at least 7 million per sample. Trizol reagent was used to extract total RNA from the PBMCs, yielding at least 5.5 micrograms per sample. For every donor, flow cytometry on a PBMC aliquot measured the percentage of naive CD45RAhigh/CD27high T cells. This clonotype has just a few counts. The target of this receptor is not known. One base away there is no much larger clone; base qualities are not given. Unmatched junction bases come to 3, with V trimmed by 2 bases and J by 8 bases. CDR1 and CDR2, looked up from the germline V gene, are KGHDR and SFDVKD. From the cysteine through the phenylalanine, the CDR3 covers 15 amino acids. Just the 45-base CDR3 DNA is kept, in frame starting at base 1.

Libraries were made using 5' RACE. Instrument used: Illumina HiSeq 2500. A second PCR of roughly 7 to 12 cycles was run with a J-beta primer mix and a sample-barcoded 5' primer. A unique molecular identifier was introduced onto each TCR beta cDNA molecule by a template-switch 5' adaptor carrying 12 random nucleotides. At least 2.5 million CDR3-containing paired-end reads were obtained from each sample. First-strand cDNA synthesis was performed from all RNA using the Mint cDNA synthesis kit, with priming by a TRBC-specific oligonucleotide. After uracil-DNA glycosylase treatment, a first 18-cycle PCR used universal primers M1SS and BC2_uni_R on all cDNA. Concerning the study's data processing: Each sample was normalized by randomly selecting 1 million high-quality reads, each carrying a distinct molecular identifier. Instead of being binned into consensus sequences, reads that shared molecular identifiers were thrown out. MiTCR, set to a Q25 quality threshold and the strictest error-elimination algorithm, was used for CDR3 identification, clonotype clustering and error correction. A nonparametric unseen species model with Euler transformation was used to estimate a lower bound on total TCR beta diversity. Through fastp at Q25 and MiXCR, TCRdb rebuilt clones from the public reads, retaining in-frame beta chains. Duplicate CDR3 protein sequences are folded into a single record with the most common DNA and genes. The authors' filters were not applied to this entry. The sample table lists more than 1.4 million distinct CDR3 sequences, roughly 40% of them with a count of one. 7% to 9.5% of the sample is in the top ten clones.

The sample consisted of blood. This receptor chain uses TRBV24-1 and TRBJ2-1; TRBD2 agrees with 12 junctional bases. This clonotype was obtained from a woman aged 18-29 years in good health. Read as DNA, the sequence is TGTGCCACCAGTGATTCGACTAGCGGGAGCTATGAGCAGTTCTTC. Translated, it gives CATSDSTSGSYEQFF.